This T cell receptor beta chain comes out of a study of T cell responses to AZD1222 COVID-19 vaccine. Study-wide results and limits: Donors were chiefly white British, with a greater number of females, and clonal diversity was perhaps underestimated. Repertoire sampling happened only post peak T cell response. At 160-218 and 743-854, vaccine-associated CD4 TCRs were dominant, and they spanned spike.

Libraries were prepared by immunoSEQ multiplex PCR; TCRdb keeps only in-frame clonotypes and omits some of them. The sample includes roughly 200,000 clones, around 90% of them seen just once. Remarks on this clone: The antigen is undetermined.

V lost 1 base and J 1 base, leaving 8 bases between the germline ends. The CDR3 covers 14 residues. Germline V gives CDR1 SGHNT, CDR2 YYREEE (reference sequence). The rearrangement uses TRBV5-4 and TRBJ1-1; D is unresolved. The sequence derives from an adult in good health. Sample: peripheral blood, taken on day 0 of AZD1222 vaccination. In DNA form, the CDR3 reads TGTGCCAGCAGCTTGATAGGCCAGAACACTGAAGCTTTCTTT. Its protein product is CASSLIGQNTEAFF.